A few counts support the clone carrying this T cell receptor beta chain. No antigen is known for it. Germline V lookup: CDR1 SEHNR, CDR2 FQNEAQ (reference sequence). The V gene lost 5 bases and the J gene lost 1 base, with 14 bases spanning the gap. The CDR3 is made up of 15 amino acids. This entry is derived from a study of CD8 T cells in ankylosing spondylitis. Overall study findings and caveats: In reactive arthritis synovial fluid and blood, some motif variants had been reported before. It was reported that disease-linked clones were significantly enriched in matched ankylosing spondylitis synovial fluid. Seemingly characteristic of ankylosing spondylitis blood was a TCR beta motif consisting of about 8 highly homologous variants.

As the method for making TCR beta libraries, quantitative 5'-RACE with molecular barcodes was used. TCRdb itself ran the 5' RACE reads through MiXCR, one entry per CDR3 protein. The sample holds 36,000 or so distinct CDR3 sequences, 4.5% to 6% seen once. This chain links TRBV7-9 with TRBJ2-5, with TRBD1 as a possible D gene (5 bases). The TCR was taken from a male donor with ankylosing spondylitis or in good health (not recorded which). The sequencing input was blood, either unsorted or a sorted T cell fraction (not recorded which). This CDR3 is CASSHTGTTQETQYF. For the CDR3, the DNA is TGTGCCAGCAGCCACACAGGCACAACCCAAGAGACCCAGTACTTC.